This T cell receptor (beta chain) was identified in a study of CD4+ T cells in melanoma. General study findings and limits: CD8+ T cell, macrophage and B cell function reportedly correlated with neoantigen-specific CD4+ T cells. Diverse differentiation states were reported for melanoma neoantigen-specific CD4+ T cells.

The ends were cut back, 8 bases at V and 7 bases at J, with 20 bases in the middle. This CDR3 has 14 residues. Germline lookup yields CDR1 SNHLY and CDR2 FYNNEI. On this clone itself: Its target is unknown.

Assay: immunoSEQ multiplex PCR; the TCRdb copy retains only in-frame clones and omits some. The sample records approximately 9,700 clones, around 79% being singletons. The chain carries TRBV2 and TRBJ1-2; a possible D gene is TRBD1 (5 bases). The clonotype comes from a human donor with melanoma. Specimen: cells from a culture (not recorded whether cultured in vitro). The CDR3: CASAGDPNRGGYTF. CDR3 sequence (DNA): TGTGCCAGCGCCGGGGACCCCAACCGGGGTGGCTACACCTTC.